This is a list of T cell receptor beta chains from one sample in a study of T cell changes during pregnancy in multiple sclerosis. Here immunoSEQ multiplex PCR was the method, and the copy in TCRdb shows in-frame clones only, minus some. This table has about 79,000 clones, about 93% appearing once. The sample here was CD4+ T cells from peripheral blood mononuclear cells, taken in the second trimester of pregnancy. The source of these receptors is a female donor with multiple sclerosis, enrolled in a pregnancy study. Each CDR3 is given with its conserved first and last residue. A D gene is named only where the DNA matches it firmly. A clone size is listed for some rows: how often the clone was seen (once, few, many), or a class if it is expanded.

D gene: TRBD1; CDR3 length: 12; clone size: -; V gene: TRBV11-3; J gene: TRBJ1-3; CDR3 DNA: TGTGCCAGCAGCCCATCCGGGACAGCTGAACATTTT; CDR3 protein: CASSPSGTAEHF
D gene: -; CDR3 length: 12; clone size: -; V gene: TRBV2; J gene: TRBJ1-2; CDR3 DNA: TGTGCCAGCAGCGGCCGAGGGGGAGGCTACACCTTC; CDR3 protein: CASSGRGGGYTF
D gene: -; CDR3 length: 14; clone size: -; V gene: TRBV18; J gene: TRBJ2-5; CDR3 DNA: TGTGCCAGCTCACCACAAATGCAGCAAGAGACCCAGTACTTC; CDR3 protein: CASSPQMQQETQYF
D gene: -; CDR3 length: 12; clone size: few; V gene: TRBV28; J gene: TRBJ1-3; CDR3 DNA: TGTGCGTCAGGGGAATCTGGAAACACCATATATTTT; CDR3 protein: CASGESGNTIYF
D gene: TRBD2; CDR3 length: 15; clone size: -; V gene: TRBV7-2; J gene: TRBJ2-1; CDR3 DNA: TGTGCCAGCAGGATATTAGCGGGGGCCTACAATGAGCAGTTCTTC; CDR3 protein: CASRILAGAYNEQFF
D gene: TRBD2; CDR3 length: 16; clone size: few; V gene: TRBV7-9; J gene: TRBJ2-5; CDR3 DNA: TGTGCCAGCAGCACGGGACTAGTAGGGGGGAAAGAGACCCAGTACTTC; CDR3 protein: CASSTGLVGGKETQYF
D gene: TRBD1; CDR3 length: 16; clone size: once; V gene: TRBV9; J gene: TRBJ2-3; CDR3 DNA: TGTGCCAGCAGCACGTCTGACAGGGTTAGCACAGATACGCAGTATTTT; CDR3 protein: CASSTSDRVSTDTQYF
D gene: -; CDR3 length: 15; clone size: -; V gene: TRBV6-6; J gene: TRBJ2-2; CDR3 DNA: TGTGCCGGTAGGGGGGGGCTCACCATCACCGGGGAGCTGTTTTTT; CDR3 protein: CAGRGGLTITGELFF
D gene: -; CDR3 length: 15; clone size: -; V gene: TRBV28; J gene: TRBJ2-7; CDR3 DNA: TGTGCCAGCAGTTCAACAGGGTTTTTAGGCATAGAGCAGTACTTC; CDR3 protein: CASSSTGFLGIEQYF
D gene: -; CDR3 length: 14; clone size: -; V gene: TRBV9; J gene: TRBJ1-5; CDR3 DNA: TGTGCCAGCAGCGTAGGGGCAGGGTCCCAGCCCCAGCATTTT; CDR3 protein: CASSVGAGSQPQHF
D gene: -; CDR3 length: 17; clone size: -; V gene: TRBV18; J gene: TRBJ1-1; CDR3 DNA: TGTGCCAGCTGTGCCCCCGGGGTAAAGGTTGGGAACACTGAAGCTTTCTTT; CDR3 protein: CASCAPGVKVGNTEAFF
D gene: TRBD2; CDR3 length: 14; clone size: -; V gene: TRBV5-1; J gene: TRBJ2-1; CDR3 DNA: TGCGCCAGCGTACGGCTAGCGGGAATCGATGAGCAGTTCTTC; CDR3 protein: CASVRLAGIDEQFF
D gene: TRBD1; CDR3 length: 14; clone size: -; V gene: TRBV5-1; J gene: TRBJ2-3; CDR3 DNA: TGCGCCAGCAGCCGACAGGGGGCCACAGATACGCAGTATTTT; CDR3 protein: CASSRQGATDTQYF
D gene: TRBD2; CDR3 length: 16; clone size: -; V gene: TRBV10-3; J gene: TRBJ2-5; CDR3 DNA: TGTGCCATCAGTGACTCCCAAGCGGGAAGCCAAGAGACCCAGTACTTC; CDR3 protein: CAISDSQAGSQETQYF
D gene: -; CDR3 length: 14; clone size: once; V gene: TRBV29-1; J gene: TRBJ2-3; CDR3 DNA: TGCAGCGCCGATTACAATAGCGGCACAGATACGCAGTATTTT; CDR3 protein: CSADYNSGTDTQYF
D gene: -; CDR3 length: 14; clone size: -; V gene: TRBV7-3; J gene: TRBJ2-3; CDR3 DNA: TGTGCCAGCAGCTTAAAGCCTAGCACAGATACGCAGTATTTT; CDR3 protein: CASSLKPSTDTQYF
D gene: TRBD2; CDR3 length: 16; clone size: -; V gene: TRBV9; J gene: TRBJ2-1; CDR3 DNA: TGTGCCAGCAGCTCCCAAACTAGCGGGGCTTACAATGAGCAGTTCTTC; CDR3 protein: CASSSQTSGAYNEQFF
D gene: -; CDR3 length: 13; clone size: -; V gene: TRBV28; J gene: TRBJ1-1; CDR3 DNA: TGTGCCAGTCAAAAAGGGGCAGGGATTGAAGCTTTCTTT; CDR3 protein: CASQKGAGIEAFF
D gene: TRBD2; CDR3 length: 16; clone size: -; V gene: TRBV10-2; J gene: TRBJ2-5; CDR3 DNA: TGCGCCAGCAGGGGACTAGCGGGGGGTACCCAAGAGACCCAGTACTTC; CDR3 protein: CASRGLAGGTQETQYF
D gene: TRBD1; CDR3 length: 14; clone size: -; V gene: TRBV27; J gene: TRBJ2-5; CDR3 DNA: TGTGCCAGCAGTCTCCTCGGACAGGGTGAGACCCAGTACTTC; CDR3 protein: CASSLLGQGETQYF
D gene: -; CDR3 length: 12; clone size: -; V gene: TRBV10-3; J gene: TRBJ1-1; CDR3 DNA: TGTGCCATCGGCGCGGGGCCCACCGAAGCTTTCTTT; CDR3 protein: CAIGAGPTEAFF
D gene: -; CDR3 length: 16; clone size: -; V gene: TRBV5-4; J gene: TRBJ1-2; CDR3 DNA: TGTGCCAGCAGCCCGGACGTGGGGGCAGGGAACTATGGCTACACCTTC; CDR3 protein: CASSPDVGAGNYGYTF
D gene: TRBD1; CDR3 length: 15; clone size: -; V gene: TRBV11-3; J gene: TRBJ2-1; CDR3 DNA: TGTGCCAGCAGCTCCGAGGGGACAGGGTCCCATGAGCAGTTCTTC; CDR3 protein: CASSSEGTGSHEQFF
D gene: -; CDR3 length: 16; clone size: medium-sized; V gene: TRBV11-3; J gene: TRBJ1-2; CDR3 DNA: TGTGCCAGCAGCTTAGAGGGTCGGGGAGGAAGATATGGCTACACCTTC; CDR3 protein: CASSLEGRGGRYGYTF
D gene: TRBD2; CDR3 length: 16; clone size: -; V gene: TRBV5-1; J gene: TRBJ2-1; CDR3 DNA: TGCGCCAGCAGCGCCGGAACTAGCGGGGGTAGGAATGAGCAGTTCTTC; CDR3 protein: CASSAGTSGGRNEQFF
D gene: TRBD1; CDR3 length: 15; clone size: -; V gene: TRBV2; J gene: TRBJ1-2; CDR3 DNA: TGTGCCAGCAGGAGATTAGACAGGGGGCGAGGTGGCTACACCTTC; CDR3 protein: CASRRLDRGRGGYTF
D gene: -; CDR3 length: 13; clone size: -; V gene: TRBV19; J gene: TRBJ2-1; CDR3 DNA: TGTGCCAGTAGTATGTCCTTTTACAATGAGCAGTTCTTC; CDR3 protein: CASSMSFYNEQFF
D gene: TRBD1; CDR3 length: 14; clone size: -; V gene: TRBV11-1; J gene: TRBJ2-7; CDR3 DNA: TGTGCCAGCAGCTTAGGGACAGGGAACTACGAGCAGTACTTC; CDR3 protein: CASSLGTGNYEQYF
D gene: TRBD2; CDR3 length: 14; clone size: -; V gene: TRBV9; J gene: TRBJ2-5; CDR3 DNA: TGTGCCAGCAGCGCTAGCGGGGGGGCCGAGACCCAGTACTTC; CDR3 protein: CASSASGGAETQYF
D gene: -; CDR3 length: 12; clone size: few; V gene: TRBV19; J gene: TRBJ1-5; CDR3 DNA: TGTGCCAGTCGGACAACCCAGGGGCCCCAGCATTTT; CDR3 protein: CASRTTQGPQHF
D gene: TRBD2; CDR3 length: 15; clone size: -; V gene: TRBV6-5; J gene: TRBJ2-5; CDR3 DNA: TGTGCCAGCACTCGACTAGCGGGGAACCCCGGGGCCCAGTACTTC; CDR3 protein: CASTRLAGNPGAQYF
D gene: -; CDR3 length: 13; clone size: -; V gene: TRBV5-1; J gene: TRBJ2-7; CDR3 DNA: TGCGCCAGCAGCTTGGGGGTAAGGGGGGAGCAGTACTTC; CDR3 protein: CASSLGVRGEQYF
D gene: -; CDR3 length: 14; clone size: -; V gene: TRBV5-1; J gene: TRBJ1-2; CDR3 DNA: TGCGCCAGCAGCCCTCGTCGGGTAGACTATGGCTACACCTTC; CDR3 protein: CASSPRRVDYGYTF
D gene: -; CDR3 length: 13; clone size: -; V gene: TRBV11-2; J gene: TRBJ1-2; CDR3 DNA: TGTGCCAGCAGCTCCCAAGGAGAATATGGCTACACCTTC; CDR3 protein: CASSSQGEYGYTF
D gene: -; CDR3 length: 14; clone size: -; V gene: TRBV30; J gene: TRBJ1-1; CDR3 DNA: TGTGCCCTCAACGCCGGCAGGAAAAACACTGAAGCTTTCTTT; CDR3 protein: CALNAGRKNTEAFF
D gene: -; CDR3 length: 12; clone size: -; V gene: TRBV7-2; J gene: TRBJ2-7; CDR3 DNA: TGTGCCAGCGGCCGCCCCCTCTACGAGCAGTACTTC; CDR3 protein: CASGRPLYEQYF
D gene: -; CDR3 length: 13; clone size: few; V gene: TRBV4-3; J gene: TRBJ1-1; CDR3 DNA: TGCGCCAGCAGCCAAACTAGAAACACTGAAGCTTTCTTT; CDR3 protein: CASSQTRNTEAFF
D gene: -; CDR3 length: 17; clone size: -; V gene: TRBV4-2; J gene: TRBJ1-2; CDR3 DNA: TGTGCCAGCAGCCAAGTAAGAGGCGCTGGAGGGGATATCGGCTACACCTTC; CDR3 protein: CASSQVRGAGGDIGYTF
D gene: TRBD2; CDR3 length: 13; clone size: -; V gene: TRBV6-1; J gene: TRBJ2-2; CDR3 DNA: TGTGCCAGCAGTGTGCGGGAGGCAGGGGAGCTGTTTTTT; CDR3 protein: CASSVREAGELFF
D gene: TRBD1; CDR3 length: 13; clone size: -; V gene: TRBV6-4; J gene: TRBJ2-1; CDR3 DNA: TGTGCCAGCAGCAGGACAGGTTACAATGAGCAGTTCTTC; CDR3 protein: CASSRTGYNEQFF
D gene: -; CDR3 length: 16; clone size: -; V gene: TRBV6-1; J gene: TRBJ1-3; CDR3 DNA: TGTGCCAGCAGTAAAGTTTTGAGCCTCTCTGGAAACACCATATATTTT; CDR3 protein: CASSKVLSLSGNTIYF
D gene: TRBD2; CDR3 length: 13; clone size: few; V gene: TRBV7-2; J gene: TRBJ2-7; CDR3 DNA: TGTGCCAGCAGCTTAGGGACTAGCACCGAGCAGTACTTC; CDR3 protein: CASSLGTSTEQYF